Sequencing of this T cell receptor (beta chain) was carried out in a study of cytomegalovirus exposure and HLA in healthy donors (dated by TCRdb to 2016 to 2017). General notes on the study: In an earlier analysis of 550 to 750 of the donors, 250 to 350 Gb of sequence data and 95 million to 130 million unique TCR beta sequences from about 190 million T cells were reported. Approximately 300 gigabases of sequencing data and around 85 million unique TCR sequences made up an early release that covered approximately 620 HLA-typed donors. The genetic ancestry cluster associated with self-reported Caucasian donors included about 84% of the roughly 400 genotyped donors. The study was designed to test whether signatures of past pathogen exposure could be identified by cataloging public T cell receptors. The T cell repertoires of under 750 subjects were profiled by immunosequencing and related to cytomegalovirus serostatus. Besides the first cohort of approximately 670 subjects, a separate validation cohort made up of roughly 120 different subjects was used. High-throughput TCR immunosequencing, statistical association of individual TCRs with disease status, and machine learning were combined to predict cytomegalovirus infection status. To study patterns of TCR occurrence, a later analysis re-analyzed previously published TCR beta repertoires from around 670 donors and added high-resolution HLA genotyping. Rather than drawing on any new phenotypic data, the later analysis identified candidate immune exposures from TCR beta sequences and the way those sequences occurred across donors. An earlier analysis of approximately 580 of the donors used high-throughput TCR beta sequencing to judge whether each TCR beta V gene segment behaved as functional or pseudogenic. Donor age, sex, ethnicity and CMV serostatus were compiled alongside the repertoire data. A later genetic analysis used genome-wide SNP genotypes for about three fifths of the 666 donors, treating that subset as a discovery cohort. Every discovery cohort repertoire had been produced on one sequencing platform. Class I and class II HLA loci were covered by the typing at four-digit resolution. The number of typed donors differed by locus: roughly 629-640 for A, B, C, DRB1 and DQB1; approximately 540 for DQA1; some 610 for DPA1; and 450 to 480 for DPB1. Roughly five DR-DQ haplotypes were treated as single units for association and clustering because of strong linkage in the cohort. On average, 235,054 unique TCR beta nucleotide sequences were sequenced per donor among 398 genotyped donors of the cohort, with roughly 20% of those sequences being non-productive.

In total, approximately 610 healthy bone marrow donors made up the cohort. All cohort members were sampled while nominally healthy, although unrecorded immune exposures were likely present. The donor was CMV seronegative and was included in the group of a few hundred seronegative cohort members. A peripheral blood sample was provided by each donor, and peripheral blood mononuclear cells were used for TCR beta sequencing. Genomic DNA extraction from the blood cell samples was performed with the Qiagen DNeasy Blood Extraction Kit. Broader findings and caveats from the paper: Presence/absence analyses assumed roughly uniform sequencing depth across donors, an assumption that may not hold. In this cohort, only TCR beta chains were sequenced, and detectable features were limited by the absence of alpha or paired-chain data. According to a later analysis, TCR association rates differed among HLA loci, with DRB1 alleles showing the most associated TCRs and HLA-C alleles showing the fewest. Linkage disequilibrium might explain the correlated functional status among segregating V segments, but an unknown experimental factor could not be ruled out. The study gave a list of over 150 TCR beta chains associated with cytomegalovirus. A later genetic analysis reported fewer N-insertions in productive TCRs among donors in an Asian-associated ancestry cluster than the roughly 670-donor mean. CMV serostatus was the only immune exposure information available for the cohort. The classifier was reported to diagnose cytomegalovirus status with high specificity and sensitivity in both the original and validation cohorts. Most CMV-associated TCR beta chains appeared to be HLA-restricted in a later analysis, and the HLA associations seemed to be driven largely by CMV exposure. Approximately 18 rarely observed V segments, including chromosome 9 orphons, were excluded from the earlier analysis of several hundred of the donors because counts were too low. An association between a missense DCLRE1C variant and V-gene and J-gene trimming of TCR beta chains was found in a later genetic analysis and replicated in an independent cohort. When HLA alleles, especially DR and DQ, strongly co-occurred, attributing TCR associations to individual alleles was difficult. An earlier analysis of approximately 590 of the donors showed that most TCR beta V segments appeared in productive rearrangements either about 87% or about 30% of the time, which broadly matched IMGT annotations. Some IMGT-functional V segments, including TRBV6-2 and TRBV6-3, could not be told apart with the 87-base-pair reads, so those segments were excluded. At a false discovery rate of 0.05, a later analysis linked 16,000 or so TCR beta sequences to specific HLA alleles. In a later analysis, HLA-associated TCR beta chains were found to be more clonally expanded and to have lower generation probabilities than equally common non-associated chains. Because HLA typing was unavailable for some donors at each locus, only the typed subset was used in association tests. A further reported finding was that TCR beta sequences accurately predicted the HLA-A and HLA-B alleles for most subjects in the first cohort. According to a later analysis, parvovirus B19, influenza, CMV and Epstein-Barr virus appeared linked to several top co-occurrence clusters. The authors suggested that the approach could potentially be extended to other disease states and immunological phenotypes. While some public TCRs were present in many individuals, most TCR sequences turned up only very rarely across donors. In vitro tests confirmed that a few of the cytomegalovirus-associated TCR beta chains recognize cytomegalovirus antigens. The sequencing pipeline was judged likely to have produced a cluster of highly shared sequence variants as a technical artifact.

Libraries were constructed by the immunoSEQ multiplex PCR assay. For the multiplex PCR, a mixture combining 60 forward primers for TCR Vbeta segments and 13 reverse primers for TCR Jbeta segments was used. Amplification of the CDR3 region of rearranged TCR beta genes was performed with a multiplex PCR assay on genomic DNA. The Illumina HiSeq System was used to sequence the amplified TCR beta libraries as 87-base-pair reads. Processing in the source paper ran as follows. A later analysis counted 65 million to 90 million unique TCR beta chains across the 500 to 850 repertoires, and some 11 million of these chains were shared by at least two donors. A nearest-neighbor algorithm error-corrected the raw reads and collapsed the reads into unique sequences, merging closely related sequences to remove PCR and sequencing errors. To assign V, D and J gene segments, CDR3 sequences were aligned to IMGT reference sequences. For a sequence to be retained, a match of at least six nucleotides to both a V gene segment and a J gene segment was required. A rearrangement was called productive if the CDR3 had no stop codons and remained in frame with V and J, and every other rearrangement was called non-productive. Following IMGT convention, CDR3 was defined as the stretch from the second conserved V-encoded cysteine up to the conserved J-encoded phenylalanine. The earlier analysis of about 620 of the donors excluded sequences that lacked an unambiguous match to a single V gene segment. In an earlier analysis of approximately 560 of the donors, a V segment was called functional when productive rearrangements were above 56.7%, and segregating when the standard deviation between donors exceeded 5%. A statistical classification framework was built for diagnosing cytomegalovirus status from the catalog of TCR beta chain sequences. In a later analysis, V and J genes were assigned by comparing TCR nucleotide sequences against IMGT/GENE-DB human TR gene sequences. The TCRdist pipeline was used in a later analysis to assign CDR3 sequences and most-parsimonious VDJ recombination scenarios. In a later analysis, each TCR beta chain was defined by its CDR3 amino acid sequence together with its V-gene family, and reads lacking a unique V-gene family were excluded. A later analysis removed 600 or so highly shared, low-generation-probability nucleotide sequences to deal with suspected cross-contamination and a sequencing artifact. In a later analysis, a clonal expansion index for each public chain was calculated from normalized within-repertoire ranks of inferred template counts. In a later analysis, generation probabilities were computed with a VDJ recombination model fitted to out-of-frame rearrangements, and the resulting probabilities were checked against IGoR. Hypergeometric tests were used in a later analysis to score TCR-TCR, TCR-HLA and TCR-CMV co-occurrence, with a repertoire-size bias correction applied to the TCR pairs. To estimate false discovery rates, a later analysis permuted the HLA or CMV assignments 20 times. A later analysis grouped co-occurring TCRs with DBSCAN, adding TCRdist sequence similarity when clustering within HLA-allele-positive subsets. For co-occurrence clustering, repertoires with fewer than 30,000 or more than 120,000 public chains were excluded, along with four or five repertoires with anomalous nucleotide sharing. This is the immuneACCESS table as TCRdb keeps it, with only in-frame sequences that have V and J called. A part of the clones is gone; compared with another copy, unresolved V genes explain less than half, and the rest is unexplained. The V and J calls and the clone size are those of that table, but D and trimming were determined from the DNA. The sample data list roughly 100,000 clones, and approximately 74% of these were observed just once. Approximately 2.1% of the sample comes from the top ten.

In this sample, this clone turned up a few times. What antigen it recognizes has not been identified. Within one base of it there is no much larger clone, and no base qualities were kept. Germline trimming amounts to 0 bases on V and 5 bases on J, with 6 as the count of junction bases outside the gene matches. From the cysteine through the phenylalanine, the CDR3 covers 16 amino acids. The sequence is cut down to CDR3 DNA, 48 bases in frame from base 1. The germline V gene specifies SGHVS as CDR1 and FNYEAQ as CDR2. The chain employs TRBV7-6 and TRBJ2-2; 7 nucleotides in the junction match TRBD1. The clonotype comes from a woman in her 40s in good health and CMV-seronegative. Sequenced material: PBMCs. The bases are TGTGCCAGCAGCTTAGCACGACAGGGTGGGACCGGGGAGCTGTTTTTT. Its protein product is CASSLARQGGTGELFF. The CDR3 plus the reference TRBV7-6 and TRBJ2-2 genes for the other parts give the full variable domain: GAGVSQSPRYKVTKRGQDVALRCDPISGHVSLYWYRQALGQGPEFLTYFNYEAQQDKSGLPNDRFSAERPEGSISTLTIQRTEQRDSAMYRCASSLARQGGTGELFFGEGSRLTVL.